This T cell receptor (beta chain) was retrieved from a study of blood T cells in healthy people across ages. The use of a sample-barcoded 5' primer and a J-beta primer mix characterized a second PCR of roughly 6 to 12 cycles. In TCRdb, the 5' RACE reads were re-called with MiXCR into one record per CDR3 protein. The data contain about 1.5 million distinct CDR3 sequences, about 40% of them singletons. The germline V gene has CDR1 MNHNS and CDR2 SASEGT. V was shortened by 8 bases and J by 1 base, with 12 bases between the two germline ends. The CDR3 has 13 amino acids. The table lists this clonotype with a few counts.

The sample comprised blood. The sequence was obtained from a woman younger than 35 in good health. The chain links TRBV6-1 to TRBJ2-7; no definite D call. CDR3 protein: CASEDPRSYEQYF. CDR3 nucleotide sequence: TGTGCCAGCGAGGACCCCCGATCCTACGAGCAGTACTTC.